This T cell receptor (beta chain) comes out of a study of blood T cells in healthy people across ages. A second PCR of 7 to 11 cycles used a sample-barcoded 5' primer and a J-beta primer mix. A single record per CDR3 protein comes from TCRdb applying MiXCR to the 5' RACE reads. Among 800,000 to 1,300,000 distinct CDR3 sequences, under 30% were seen once, and the ten largest hold around 0.75%. V was trimmed by 4 bases and J by 5 bases, leaving 16 bases between them. The CDR3 is 15 amino acids. This sample was shared with a second study, whose subject was T cells of mothers and their children. This second report adds: In the second PCR, M1S primer introduced barcodes and 2-4 random bases.

The clonotype comes from a girl aged 2-10 years in good health. Sequencing used blood. The chain recombines TRBV12-3 or TRBV12-4 with TRBJ2-3; a possible D gene is TRBD2 (6 bases). The CDR3 DNA sequence: TGTGCCAGCAGTTCCCTGGGTCTGGGGGGAGATACGCAGTATTTT. Its protein product is CASSSLGLGGDTQYF.